This T cell receptor (beta chain) was identified during a study of T cell responses to AZD1222 COVID-19 vaccine. Germline V gene data show CDR1 as MDHEN and CDR2 as SYDVKM. The length of the CDR3 is 11 residues. The germline V and J ends were trimmed by 1 base and 6 bases, with 1 base remaining between them. Repertoires were generated with immunoSEQ multiplex PCR, while TCRdb's copy carries only in-frame clones and drops some. This sample has under 85,000 clones, with roughly 87% found just once. This TCR derives from an adult in good health. The chain combines TRBV28 with TRBJ1-5; the D is unclear. The sample was peripheral blood, taken on day 0 of AZD1222 vaccination. Here the CDR3 reads CASSLSQPQHF. The CDR3 nucleotides are TGTGCCAGCAGTTTATCTCAGCCCCAGCATTTT.